Each of the 7 T cell receptor beta chains below was sequenced from the same sample in a study of OX40 agonist ivuxolimab in advanced cancers. Sequenced by immunoSEQ multiplex PCR; TCRdb stores in-frame clones only, minus some. This repertoire shows over 100,000 clones, approximately 94% found once; its top ten account for under 1.3%. This specimen consisted of CD4+ or CD8+ T cells sorted from blood, obtained in a trial of the OX40 agonist ivuxolimab. The source of these receptors is an adult with an advanced solid tumor such as melanoma, head and neck, liver or kidney cancer.

As concerns this clone: This CDR3 is also generated by other DNA sequences in the sample. The chain links TRBV7-3 to TRBJ2-3; D may correspond to TRBD1 or TRBD2 (5 bases each). Germline CDR1 reads SGHTA; CDR2 reads FQGTGA. V was shortened by 3 bases and J by 0 bases, with 10 bases between the two germline ends. CDR3 length: 15 residues. As DNA, the CDR3 is TGTGCCAGCAGCTTGGGGCTAGCTAGCACAGATACGCAGTATTTT. It yields the protein CASSLGLASTDTQYF.

In DNA form, the CDR3 reads TGTGCCACCAGCAAGCGGACAGGGGATCAGCCCCAGCATTTT. It encodes CATSKRTGDQPQHF. V usage is TRBV15 and J usage is TRBJ1-5; 9 bases are a match to TRBD1. Germline V gene lookup returns CDR1 LNHNV and CDR2 YYDKDF (reference sequence). J gave up 5 bases and V 4 bases, and 3 bases lay outside the gene matches. The CDR3 has 14 amino acids.

V usage is TRBV5-4 and J usage is TRBJ2-2; D remains unclear. Germline values: CDR1 SGHNT, CDR2 YYREEE (reference sequence). Trimming shortened V by 0 bases and J by 0 bases, and 6 bases separated the two germline ends. The CDR3 consists of 15 residues. In nucleotides, the CDR3 is TGTGCCAGCAGCTTGGCTGGAGCGAACACCGGGGAGCTGTTTTTT. Its translation is CASSLAGANTGELFF.

This CDR3 is CAISEYPGAYEQYF. The CDR3 DNA follows: TGTGCCATCAGTGAGTACCCCGGGGCCTACGAGCAGTACTTC. The chain links TRBV10-3 to TRBJ2-7; D perhaps matches TRBD2 (5 bases). This CDR3 spans 14 amino acids. V was trimmed by 1 base and J by 2 bases, leaving 9 bases between them. CDR1 and CDR2 from the germline V gene are ENHRY and SYGVKD.

V and J are TRBV5-3 and TRBJ1-2, with 7 bases matching TRBD1. TRBV5-3 is flagged as an ORF with uncertain function. V was pared by 4 bases and J by 8 bases, with 14 bases of the junction left unmatched. The CDR3 consists of 15 residues. CDR3 coding DNA: TGTGCCAGAAGCCCCCGGGACAGAACCACGACCGGCTACACCTTC. Translated, it gives CARSPRDRTTTGYTF.

J is TRBJ2-6 and V is TRBV4-1, with D hard to call. V lost 4 bases, J lost 0 bases, and 10 bases lay in between. CDR1 is MGHRA and CDR2 is YSYEKL in the germline V gene. The CDR3 runs to 16 residues. CDR3 nucleotide sequence: TGCGCCAGCAGCCCAAGACTGTACTCTGGGGCCAACGTCCTGACTTTC. It yields the protein CASSPRLYSGANVLTF.

The chain joins TRBV10-3 to TRBJ1-1; D call uncertain. Trimming cost V 4 bases and J 4 bases, with 16 bases left between them. The length of the CDR3 is 15 residues. The germline gives CDR1 ENHRY, CDR2 SYGVKD. This chain's CDR3 is CAISGGNSPSTEAFF. CDR3 in DNA: TGTGCCATCAGTGGAGGGAACAGCCCGAGCACTGAAGCTTTCTTT.